The clone carrying this TCR beta chain was seen a handful of times. What it binds is not known. TCRB transcripts that were expressed got sequenced, as all of the isolated RNA had been reverse transcribed. Assay: immunoSEQ multiplex PCR; the TCRdb copy retains only in-frame clones and omits some. The table lists roughly 700,000 clones, around an eighth of them singletons. The V and J ends lost 11 bases and 3 bases respectively, with 19 bases between them. Germline V gene lookup returns CDR1 ENHRY and CDR2 SYGVKD. The CDR3 totals 14 residues. The data originate from a study of beta chain features in type 1 diabetes. Study results and caveats: Moderate but significant shortening of TCRB CDR3s was recorded in all four CD4+ subsets from Type 1 diabetes patients. Small HLA sub-analyses could not settle whether HLA shapes TCRB rearrangement. The study found fewer insertions and more deletions at VDJ junctions in type 1 diabetes patients.

The sequencing sample was made of naive CD4+ T cells from blood. The V and J genes are TRBV10-3 and TRBJ1-1; D might be TRBD1 (5 bases). The clonotype was recovered from a man between 18 and 35 years old with type 1 diabetes. The CDR3 bases are TGTGCCGCCCAGGGAGGGGTACAGGACACTGAAGCTTTCTTT. Protein product: CAAQGGVQDTEAFF.